What follows describes a single T cell receptor (beta chain). Its antigen is undetermined. Profiling relied on immunoSEQ multiplex PCR, and the TCRdb table lists in-frame clones only, not all of them. This table holds tens of thousands of clones, 87% found once. The data are from a study of T cells in localized non-small cell lung cancer. Study results and limitations: Adjacent lung exhibited a median of 57 among the 100 most abundant tumor clones. Uninvolved adjacent lung, not tumor, had the highest T cell clonality. A higher density of T cells in blood coincided with extended overall survival. A single tumor region was sequenced, leaving heterogeneity possible.

Sequences were derived from peripheral blood, sampled before any cancer treatment. This clonotype was sampled from a man aged 40 to 75 with stage I squamous cell lung carcinoma.

CDR3 nucleotides: TGTGCCAGTAGTGGGGACACTGTCTTGAGCAATCAGCCCCAGCATTTT. Protein sequence: CASSGDTVLSNQPQHF. The rearrangement joins TRBV19 to TRBJ1-5; possible D gene TRBD1, 6 bases. Germline CDR1 is LNHDA and CDR2 is SQIVND (reference sequence). The ends were cut back, 5 bases at V and 1 base at J, with 15 bases in the middle. The CDR3 is made up of 16 amino acids. The full variable domain, with the rest looked up from reference TRBV19 and TRBJ1-5, is DGGITQSPKYLFRKEGQNVTLSCEQNLNHDAMYWYRQDPGQGLRLIYYSQIVNDFQKGDIAEGYSVSREKKESFPLTVTSAQKNPTAFYLCASSGDTVLSNQPQHFGDGTRLSIL.